The clone carrying this T cell receptor (beta chain) came up a few times. As yet, its antigen is unknown. CMV status came from CD4+ IFNgamma after overnight CMV lysate stimulation. This sample was taken from a study of naive and memory T cell subsets. Study-level points and caveats: Over 95% of naive TCR sequences appeared only once after error correction, unlike memory subsets.

Two oligonucleotides, mixed equimolar, formed the beta constant-region primer covering TRBC1 and TRBC2. From the UMI-ligation and nested PCR reads, TCRdb called clonotypes with MiXCR, one entry per CDR3 protein. Among some 150,000 distinct CDR3 sequences listed, about a sixth were seen once. What was sequenced was naive CD4+ T cells from blood. The TCR comes from a human donor in good health.

The chain's CDR3 is CASSLLGPGYNEQFF. CDR3 sequence (DNA): TGTGCCAGCTCACTTTTGGGGCCGGGGTACAATGAGCAGTTCTTC. The chain recombines TRBV18 with TRBJ2-1, with D possibly called TRBD1 or TRBD2 (5 bases each). Germline V gene sequence: CDR1 KGHSH, CDR2 LQKENI. The CDR3 consists of 15 residues. The ends were cut back, 4 bases at V and 4 bases at J, with 14 bases in the middle.